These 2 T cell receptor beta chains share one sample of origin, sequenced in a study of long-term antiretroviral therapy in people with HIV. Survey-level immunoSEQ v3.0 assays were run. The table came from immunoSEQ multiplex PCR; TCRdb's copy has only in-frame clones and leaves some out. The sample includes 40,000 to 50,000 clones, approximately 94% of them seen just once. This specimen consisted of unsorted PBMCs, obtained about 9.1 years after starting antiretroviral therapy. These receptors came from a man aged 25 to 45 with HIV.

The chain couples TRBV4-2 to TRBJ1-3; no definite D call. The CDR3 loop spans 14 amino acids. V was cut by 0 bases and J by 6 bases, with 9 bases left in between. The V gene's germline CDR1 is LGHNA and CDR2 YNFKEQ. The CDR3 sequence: CASSQDRRENTIYF. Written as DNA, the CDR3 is TGTGCCAGCAGCCAAGATCGGAGGGAAAACACCATATATTTT.

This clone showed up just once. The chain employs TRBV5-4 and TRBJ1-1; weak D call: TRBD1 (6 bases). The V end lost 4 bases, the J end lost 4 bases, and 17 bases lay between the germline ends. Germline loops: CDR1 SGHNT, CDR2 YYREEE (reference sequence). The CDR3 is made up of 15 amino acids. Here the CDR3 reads CASSPGVGTTTEAFF. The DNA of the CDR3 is TGTGCCAGCAGCCCCGGGGTCGGGACAACCACTGAAGCTTTCTTT.